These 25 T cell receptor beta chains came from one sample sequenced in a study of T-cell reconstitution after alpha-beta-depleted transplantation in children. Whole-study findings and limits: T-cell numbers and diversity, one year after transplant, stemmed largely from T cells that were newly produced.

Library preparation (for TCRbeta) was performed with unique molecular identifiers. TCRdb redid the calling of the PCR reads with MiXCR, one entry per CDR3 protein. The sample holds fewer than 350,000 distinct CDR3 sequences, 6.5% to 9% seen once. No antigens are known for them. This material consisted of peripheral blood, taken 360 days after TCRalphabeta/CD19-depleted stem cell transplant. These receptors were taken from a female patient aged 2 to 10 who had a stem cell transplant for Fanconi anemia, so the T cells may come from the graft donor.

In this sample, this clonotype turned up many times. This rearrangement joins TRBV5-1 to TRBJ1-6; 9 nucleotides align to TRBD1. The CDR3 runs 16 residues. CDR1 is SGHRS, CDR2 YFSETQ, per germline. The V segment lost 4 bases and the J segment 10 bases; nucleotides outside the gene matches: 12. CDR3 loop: CASSESTGTGQSPLHF. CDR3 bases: TGCGCCAGCAGCGAAAGTACCGGGACAGGGCAGTCACCCCTCCACTTT.

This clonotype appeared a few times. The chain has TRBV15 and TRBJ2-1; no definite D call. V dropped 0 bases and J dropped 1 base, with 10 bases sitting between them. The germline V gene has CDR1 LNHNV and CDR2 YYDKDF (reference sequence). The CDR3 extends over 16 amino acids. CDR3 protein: CATSRDLQSSYNEQFF. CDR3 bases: TGTGCCACCAGCAGAGATCTCCAGAGTTCCTACAATGAGCAGTTCTTC.

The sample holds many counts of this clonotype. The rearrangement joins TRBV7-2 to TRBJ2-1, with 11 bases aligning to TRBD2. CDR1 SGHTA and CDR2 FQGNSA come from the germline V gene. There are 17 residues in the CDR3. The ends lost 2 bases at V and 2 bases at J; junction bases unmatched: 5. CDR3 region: CASSLRDSGRAYNEQFF. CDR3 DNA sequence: TGTGCCAGCAGCTTAAGAGATAGCGGGAGGGCCTACAATGAGCAGTTCTTC.

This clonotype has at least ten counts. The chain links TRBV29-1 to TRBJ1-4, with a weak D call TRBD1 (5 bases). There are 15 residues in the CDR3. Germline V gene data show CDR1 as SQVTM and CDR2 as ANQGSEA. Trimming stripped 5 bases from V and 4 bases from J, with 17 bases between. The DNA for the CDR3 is TGCAGCGTTTCTGGGGGGTCAAGCTATAATGAAAAACTGTTTTTT. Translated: CSVSGGSSYNEKLFF. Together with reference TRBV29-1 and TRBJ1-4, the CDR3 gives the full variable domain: SAVISQKPSRDICQRGTSLTIQCQVDSQVTMMFWYRQQPGQSLTLIATANQGSEATYESGFVIDKFPISRPNLTFSTLTVSNMSPEDSSIYLCSVSGGSSYNEKLFFGSGTQLSVL.

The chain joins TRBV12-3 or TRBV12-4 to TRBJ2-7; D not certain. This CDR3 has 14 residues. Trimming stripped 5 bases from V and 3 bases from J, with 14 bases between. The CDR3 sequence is CASSIGGDGYEQYF. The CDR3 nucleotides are TGTGCCAGCAGTATCGGTGGTGACGGCTACGAGCAGTACTTC.

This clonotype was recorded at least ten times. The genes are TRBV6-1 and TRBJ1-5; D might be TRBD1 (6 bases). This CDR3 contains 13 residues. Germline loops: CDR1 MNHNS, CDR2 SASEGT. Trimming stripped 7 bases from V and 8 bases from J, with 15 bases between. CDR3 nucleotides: TGTGCCAGCAACCTACAGGGTAGGAAGCCCCAGCATTTT. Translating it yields CASNLQGRKPQHF.

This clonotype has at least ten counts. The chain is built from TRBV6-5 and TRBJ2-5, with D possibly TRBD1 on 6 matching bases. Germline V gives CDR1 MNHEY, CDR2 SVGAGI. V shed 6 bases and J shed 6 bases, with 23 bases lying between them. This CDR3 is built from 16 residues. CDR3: CASSPTGQSNPQTQYF. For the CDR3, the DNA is TGTGCCAGCAGCCCAACCGGACAGTCGAATCCCCAGACCCAGTACTTC.

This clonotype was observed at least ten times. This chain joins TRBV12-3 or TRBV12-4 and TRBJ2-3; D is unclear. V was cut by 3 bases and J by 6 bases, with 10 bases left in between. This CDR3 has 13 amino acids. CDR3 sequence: CASSFRFDDTQYF. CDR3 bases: TGTGCCAGCAGTTTTCGGTTTGACGATACGCAGTATTTT.

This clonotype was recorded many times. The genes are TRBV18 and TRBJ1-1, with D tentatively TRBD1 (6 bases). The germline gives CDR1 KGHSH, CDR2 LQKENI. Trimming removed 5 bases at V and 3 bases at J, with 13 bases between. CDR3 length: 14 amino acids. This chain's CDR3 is CASSWAGADTEAFF. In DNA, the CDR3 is TGTGCCAGCTCATGGGCGGGGGCGGACACTGAAGCTTTCTTT.

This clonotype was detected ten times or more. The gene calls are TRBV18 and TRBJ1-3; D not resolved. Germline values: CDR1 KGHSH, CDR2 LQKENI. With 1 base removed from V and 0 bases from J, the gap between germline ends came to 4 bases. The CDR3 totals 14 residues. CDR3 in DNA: TGTGCCAGCTCACCACTGGACTCTGGAAACACCATATATTTT. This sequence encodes CASSPLDSGNTIYF.

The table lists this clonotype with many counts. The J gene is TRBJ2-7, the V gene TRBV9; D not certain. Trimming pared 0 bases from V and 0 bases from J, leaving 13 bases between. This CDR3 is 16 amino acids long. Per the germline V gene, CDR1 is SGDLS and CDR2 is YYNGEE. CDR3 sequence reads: CASSVGWGYPSYEQYF. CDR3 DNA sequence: TGTGCCAGCAGCGTAGGGTGGGGTTATCCCTCCTACGAGCAGTACTTC.

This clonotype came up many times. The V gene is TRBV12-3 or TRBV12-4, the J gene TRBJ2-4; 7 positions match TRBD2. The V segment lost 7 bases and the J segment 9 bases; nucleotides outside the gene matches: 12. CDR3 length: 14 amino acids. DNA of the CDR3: TGTGCCAGCAAGGGGTCTGGGGGGGGAAGCATTCAGTACTTC. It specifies CASKGSGGGSIQYF.

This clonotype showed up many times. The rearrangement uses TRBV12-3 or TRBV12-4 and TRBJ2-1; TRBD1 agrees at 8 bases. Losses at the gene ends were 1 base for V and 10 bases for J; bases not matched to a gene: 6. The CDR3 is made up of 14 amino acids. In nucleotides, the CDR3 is TGTGCCAGCAGTTTAGGCCAGGGGGCATGGGAGCAGTTCTTC. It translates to CASSLGQGAWEQFF.

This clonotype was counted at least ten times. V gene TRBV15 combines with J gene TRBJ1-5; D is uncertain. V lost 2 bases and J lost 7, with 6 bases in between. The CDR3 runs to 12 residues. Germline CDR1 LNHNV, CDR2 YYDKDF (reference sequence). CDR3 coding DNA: TGTGCCACCAGCAGACTTAGACAGCCCCAGCATTTT. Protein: CATSRLRQPQHF.

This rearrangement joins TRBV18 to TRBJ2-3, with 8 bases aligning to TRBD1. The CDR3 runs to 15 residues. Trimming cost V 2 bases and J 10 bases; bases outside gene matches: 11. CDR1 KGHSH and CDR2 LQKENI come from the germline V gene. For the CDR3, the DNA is TGTGCCAGCTCACCAATGACAGGGGCACCGGGAGCGCAGTATTTT. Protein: CASSPMTGAPGAQYF. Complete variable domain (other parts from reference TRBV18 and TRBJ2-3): NAGVMQNPRHLVRRRGQEARLRCSPMKGHSHVYWYRQLPEEGLKFMVYLQKENIIDESGMPKERFSAEFPKEGPSILRIQQVVRGDSAAYFCASSPMTGAPGAQYFGPGTRLTVL.

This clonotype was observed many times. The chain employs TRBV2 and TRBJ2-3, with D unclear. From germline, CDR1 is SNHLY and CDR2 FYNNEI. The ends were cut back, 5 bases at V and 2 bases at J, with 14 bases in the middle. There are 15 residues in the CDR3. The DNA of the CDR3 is TGTGCCAGCAGTCAAGACCCCATAAACACAGATACGCAGTATTTT. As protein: CASSQDPINTDTQYF.

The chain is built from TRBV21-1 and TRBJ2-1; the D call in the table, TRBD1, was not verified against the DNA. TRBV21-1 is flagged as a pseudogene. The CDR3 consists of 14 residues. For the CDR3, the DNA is TGTGCCAGCAGACACAGGGGGGTACCCAATGAGCAGTTCTTC. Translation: CASRHRGVPNEQFF.

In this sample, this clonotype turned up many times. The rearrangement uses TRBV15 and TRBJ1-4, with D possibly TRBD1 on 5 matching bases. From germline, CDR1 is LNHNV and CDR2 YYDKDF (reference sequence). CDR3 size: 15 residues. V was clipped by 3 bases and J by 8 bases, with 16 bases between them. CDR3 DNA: TGTGCCACCAGCAGCTTGGGTGGGGCTCAGGAAAAACTGTTTTTT. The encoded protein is CATSSLGGAQEKLFF.

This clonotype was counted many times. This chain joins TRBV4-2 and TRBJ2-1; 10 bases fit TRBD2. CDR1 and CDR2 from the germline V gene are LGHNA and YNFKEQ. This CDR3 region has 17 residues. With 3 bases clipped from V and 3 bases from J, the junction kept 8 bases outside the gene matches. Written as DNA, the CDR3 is TGTGCCAGCAGCCACCCCCCCGGGACTAGCGACTACAATGAGCAGTTCTTC. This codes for CASSHPPGTSDYNEQFF.

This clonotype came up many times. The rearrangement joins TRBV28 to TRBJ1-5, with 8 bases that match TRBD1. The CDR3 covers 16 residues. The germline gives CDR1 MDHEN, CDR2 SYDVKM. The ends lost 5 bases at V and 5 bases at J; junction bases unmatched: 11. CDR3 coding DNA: TGTGCCAGCAGTCCGCTCGGGACAGGCTATCATCAGCCCCAGCATTTT. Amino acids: CASSPLGTGYHQPQHF.

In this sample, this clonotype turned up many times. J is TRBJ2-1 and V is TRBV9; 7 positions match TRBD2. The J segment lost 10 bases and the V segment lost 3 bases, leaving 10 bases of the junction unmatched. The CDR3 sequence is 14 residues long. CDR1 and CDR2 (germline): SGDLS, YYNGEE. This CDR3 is CASSGEGALAEQFF. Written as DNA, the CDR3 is TGTGCCAGCAGCGGTGAAGGGGCACTAGCGGAGCAGTTCTTC.

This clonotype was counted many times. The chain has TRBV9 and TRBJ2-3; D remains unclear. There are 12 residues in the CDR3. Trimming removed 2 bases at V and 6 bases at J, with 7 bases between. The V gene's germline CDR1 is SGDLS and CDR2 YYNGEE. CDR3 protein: CASSVDQDTQYF. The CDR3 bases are TGTGCCAGCAGCGTGGACCAGGATACGCAGTATTTT.

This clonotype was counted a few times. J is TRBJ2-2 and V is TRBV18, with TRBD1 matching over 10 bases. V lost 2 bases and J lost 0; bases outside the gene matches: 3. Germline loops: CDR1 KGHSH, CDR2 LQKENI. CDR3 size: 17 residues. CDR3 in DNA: TGTGCCAGCTCACCAAGAGGGACAGGGGCGAACACCGGGGAGCTGTTTTTT. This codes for CASSPRGTGANTGELFF.

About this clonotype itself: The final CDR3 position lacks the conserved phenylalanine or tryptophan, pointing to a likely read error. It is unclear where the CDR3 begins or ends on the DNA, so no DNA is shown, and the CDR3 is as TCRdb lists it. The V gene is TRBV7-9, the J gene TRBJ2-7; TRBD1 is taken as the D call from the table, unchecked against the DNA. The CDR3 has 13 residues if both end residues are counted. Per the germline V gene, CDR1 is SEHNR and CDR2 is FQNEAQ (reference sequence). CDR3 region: CASSPLAGQVYSL.

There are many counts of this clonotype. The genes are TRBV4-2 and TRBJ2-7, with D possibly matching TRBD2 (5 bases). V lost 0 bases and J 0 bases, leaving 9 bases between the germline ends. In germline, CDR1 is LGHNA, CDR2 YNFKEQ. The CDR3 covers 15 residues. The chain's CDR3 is CASSQEGADSYEQYF. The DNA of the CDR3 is TGTGCCAGCAGCCAAGAAGGAGCGGACTCCTACGAGCAGTACTTC.